These 21 T cell receptor beta chains share one sample of origin, sequenced in a study of T cells in women clearing cervical HPV infection. Using immunoSEQ multiplex PCR, the repertoire was profiled, and TCRdb retains in-frame clones only, with some absent. Its table lists around 30,000 clones. Sequencing was carried out using blood buffy coat. All receptors come from a woman aged 18 to 75 with a cervical HPV16 infection that either progressed to CIN3+ or cleared (not recorded which).

To note about this clone: The missing CDR3 end, 3 residues past where the read stops, is filled in from the germline J gene. The V gene is TRBV2, the J gene TRBJ2-1, with D possibly being TRBD2 (7 bases). V was trimmed by 6 bases and J by 1 base, leaving 13 bases between them. This CDR3 is built from 15 residues. Per germline, CDR1 SNHLY and CDR2 FYNNEI. The covered CDR3 bases are TGTGCCAGCAGCCTCGGGGGGCCTTCCTACAATGAG. It yields the protein CASSLGGPSYNE. The whole CDR3 sequence reads CASSLGGPSYNEQFF. Based on the CDR3 plus reference TRBV2 and TRBJ2-1, the full variable domain is EPEVTQTPSHQVTQMGQEVILRCVPISNHLYFYWYRQILGQKVEFLVSFYNNEISEKSEIFDDQFSVERPDGSNFTLKIRSTKLEDSAMYFCASSLGGPSYNEQFFGPGTRLTVL.

Remarks on this clone: The read gets to within 3 residues of the CDR3 end, and the germline J gene fills in the rest. The J gene is TRBJ2-7, the V gene TRBV5-1; D is unresolved. V was cut by 0 bases and J by 6 bases, with 7 bases left in between. The CDR3 loop spans 12 amino acids. Germline values: CDR1 SGHRS, CDR2 YFSETQ. The CDR3 bases that were read are TGCGCCAGCAGCTTGGTTGCCGGCGAG. It yields the protein CASSLVAGE. The full CDR3 is CASSLVAGEQYF.

As for this clone: The read is 3 residues too short to cover the CDR3 end, so that end is filled in from the germline J gene. This rearrangement joins TRBV30 to TRBJ2-4, with 13 bases fitting TRBD2. The CDR3 spans 12 residues. Per the germline V gene, CDR1 is GTSNPN and CDR2 is SVGIG (reference sequence). Partial CDR3 DNA: TGTGCCTGGAGTCGACTAGCGGGGGGT. This translates into CAWSRLAGG. The CDR3 reads in full as CAWSRLAGGQYF. Full variable domain (remainder filled in from reference TRBV30 and TRBJ2-4): SQTIHQWPATLVQPVGSPLSLECTVEGTSNPNLYWYRQAAGRGLQLLFYSVGIGQISSEVPQNLSASRPQDRQFILSSKKLLLSDSGFYLCAWSRLAGGQYFGAGTRLSVL.

Regarding this clone: The read finishes 3 residues shy of the CDR3 end, and the germline J gene is used to complete it. The chain carries TRBV19 and TRBJ1-2, with TRBD1 matching over 7 bases. The J segment lost 5 bases and the V segment lost 4 bases, leaving 7 bases of the junction unmatched. Germline V gene sequence: CDR1 LNHDA, CDR2 SQIVND (reference sequence). CDR3 length: 14 residues. CDR3: CASSTPGQTYGYTF. Partial CDR3 DNA: TGTGCCAGTAGTACTCCGGGACAGACTTATGGC.

Turning to this clone: The CDR3 end falls 3 residues outside the read, so it is completed with the germline J gene. The chain recombines TRBV5-5 with TRBJ1-2; no firm D call. CDR3 length: 13 residues. The V end was cut by 2 bases, the J end by 3 bases, with 8 bases between. Germline values: CDR1 SGHKS, CDR2 YYEKEE (reference sequence). CDR3 in amino acids: CASSFTEHYGYTF. CDR3 DNA, as far as it was read: TGTGCCAGCAGCTTCACAGAGCACTATGGC.

With respect to this clone: The observed sequence ends 3 residues before the CDR3 terminus, with the missing tail filled in from the germline J gene. The chain uses TRBV2 and TRBJ1-2; D ambiguous. Germline CDR1 reads SNHLY; CDR2 reads FYNNEI. The CDR3 extends over 14 amino acids. CDR3 DNA (partial): TGTGCCAGCAGTGACCCCCGGGTTCTTTACGAC. This sequence encodes CASSDPRVLYD. The whole CDR3 region reads CASSDPRVLYDYTF.

With regard to this clone: Read sequence stops 3 residues before the CDR3 end, and the germline J gene provides the missing end. The chain recombines TRBV2 with TRBJ1-5, with D hard to call. Trimming took 8 bases from V and 6 from J, leaving 11 bases between them. CDR3 length: 12 amino acids. The germline CDR1 and CDR2 sequences are SNHLY and FYNNEI. The DNA read from the CDR3 is TGTGCCAGCGGCCTGGGCTCTCAGCCC. This translates into CASGLGSQP. The whole CDR3 region reads CASGLGSQPQHF.

A remark on this clone: The read falls 3 residues short of the CDR3 end, and the missing part is taken from the germline J gene. This rearrangement joins TRBV2 to TRBJ1-2; D is possibly TRBD1 (5 bases). This CDR3 region has 14 residues. CDR1 and CDR2 (germline): SNHLY, FYNNEI. The sequenced CDR3 bases are TGTGCCAGCAATGTAGCGGGGGGGATAGATACC. Translated, it gives CASNVAGGIDT. Given in full, the CDR3 is CASNVAGGIDTYTF.

By frequency, this clone registers medium-sized. CDR3 DNA, as far as it was read: TGTGCCAGCAGCTACACTAGCGGGGGTCGGGAGACC. It yields the protein CASSYTSGGRET. The full CDR3 protein reads CASSYTSGGRETQYF. The J gene is TRBJ2-5, the V gene TRBV7-2, with 11 bases fitting TRBD2. The read terminates 3 residues before the CDR3 end, so the remaining end is supplied by the germline J gene. The ends lost 4 bases at V and 5 bases at J; junction bases unmatched: 6. Germline loops: CDR1 SGHTA, CDR2 FQGNSA. CDR3 length: 15 amino acids.

As for this clone: The read halts 3 residues ahead of the CDR3 end, with the missing end drawn from the germline J gene. The chain has TRBV5-1 and TRBJ1-1; 10 bases align to TRBD1. J lost 3 bases, V lost 3 bases, and 14 bases had no gene match. There are 18 residues in the CDR3. Germline V gives CDR1 SGHRS, CDR2 YFSETQ. The CDR3 DNA, read in part, is TGCGCCAGCAGCTGGTTTTCGGGACAGGGGCCCCGGTACACTGAA. Amino acid sequence: CASSWFSGQGPRYTE. The entire CDR3 reads CASSWFSGQGPRYTEAFF.

A remark on this clone: The read halts 3 residues ahead of the CDR3 end, with the missing end drawn from the germline J gene. The V call is TRBV2, the J call TRBJ2-2; no definite D call. The V and J ends lost 4 bases and 5 bases respectively, with 14 bases between them. CDR3 size: 15 residues. CDR1 is SNHLY and CDR2 is FYNNEI in the germline V gene. CDR3 DNA (partial): TGTGCCAGCAGTGTCGGTAGTCTCGTTACCGGGGAG. It yields the protein CASSVGSLVTGE. The entire CDR3 is CASSVGSLVTGELFF.

A remark on this clone: The junction shows a germline mismatch at one end, possibly a read error. From the germline J gene comes the end of the CDR3, since the read stops 3 residues before it. This rearrangement joins TRBV7-9 to TRBJ2-3, with D perhaps TRBD2 (5 bases). Germline CDR1 SEHNR, CDR2 FQNEAQ (reference sequence). The CDR3 sequence is 13 residues long. The covered CDR3 bases are TGTACCAGCAGCGGCTTATGGTCAGATACG. Translated: CTSSGLWSDT. The entire CDR3 reads CTSSGLWSDTQYF. Combining the CDR3 with reference TRBV7-9 and TRBJ2-3 gives the whole variable domain DTGVSQNPRHKITKRGQNVTFRCDPISEHNRLYWYRQTLGQGPEFLTYFQNEAQLEKSRLLSDRFSAERPKGSFSTLEIQRTEQGDSAMYLCTSSGLWSDTQYFGPGTRLTVL.

Notes on this clone: The CDR3 is cut off 3 residues early in the read; its end comes from the germline J gene. V usage is TRBV5-1 and J usage is TRBJ1-1; TRBD1 aligns across 10 bases. CDR3 length equals 16 residues. The J segment lost 0 bases and the V segment lost 3 bases, leaving 5 bases of the junction unmatched. CDR1 is SGHRS and CDR2 is YFSETQ in the germline V gene. The CDR3 sequence: CASSYSGQGLNTEAFF. CDR3 DNA (partial): TGCGCCAGCAGCTATTCGGGACAGGGGTTGAACACTGAA.

Comments on this clone: The missing CDR3 end, 3 residues past where the read stops, is filled in from the germline J gene. The chain is built from TRBV5-4 and TRBJ2-3, with TRBD2 as a possible D gene (6 bases). The CDR3 totals 15 residues. CDR1 SGHNT and CDR2 YYREEE come from the germline V gene (reference sequence). V was clipped by 2 bases and J by 2 bases, with 12 bases between them. The DNA read from the CDR3 is TGTGCCAGCAGCTTTGGGCGGGGATCCACAGATACG. It is translated as CASSFGRGSTDT. The CDR3 as a whole reads CASSFGRGSTDTQYF. Together with reference TRBV5-4 and TRBJ2-3, the CDR3 gives the full variable domain: ETGVTQSPTHLIKTRGQQVTLRCSSQSGHNTVSWYQQALGQGPQFIFQYYREEENGRGNFPPRFSGLQFPNYSSELNVNALELDDSALYLCASSFGRGSTDTQYFGPGTRLTVL.

CDR3 sequence: CASSRQGNTEAFF. Incomplete CDR3 DNA: TGCGCCAGCAGTCGACAGGGGAACACTGAA. This rearrangement joins TRBV23-1 to TRBJ1-1; 7 bases align to TRBD1. The read terminates 3 residues before the CDR3 end, so the remaining end is supplied by the germline J gene. TRBV23-1 is given ORF status, its function remaining uncertain. The length of the CDR3 is 13 residues. Trimming at V came to 4 bases and at J to 1 base, leaving 0 bases not matched to a gene.

As to this clone: Read coverage stops 3 residues before the CDR3 terminus; the germline J gene supplies the remainder. The chain couples TRBV4-2 to TRBJ2-7; possibly TRBD2 for D (6 bases). This CDR3 contains 16 residues. V shed 0 bases and J shed 4 bases, with 16 bases lying between them. CDR1 and CDR2 from the germline V gene are LGHNA and YNFKEQ. CDR3 DNA, as far as it was read: TGTGCCAGCAGCCAAGATCCCGGAGGGGTCTCTTACGAG. Its protein is CASSQDPGGVSYE. The full CDR3 protein reads CASSQDPGGVSYEQYF.

In the case of this clone: Sequencing ends 3 residues short of the CDR3 end; the germline J gene provides the rest. The chain recombines TRBV7-9 with TRBJ2-3; 8 bases are shared with TRBD1. CDR1 is SEHNR and CDR2 is FQNEAQ in the germline V gene (reference sequence). V lost 5 bases, J lost 1 base, and 5 bases stayed unmatched. This CDR3 contains 15 residues. The CDR3 DNA, read in part, is TGTGCCAGCAGCATAGGACAGGGAGGCACAGATACG. It specifies CASSIGQGGTDT. The whole CDR3 region reads CASSIGQGGTDTQYF.

On this clone itself: The read terminates 3 residues before the CDR3 end, so the remaining end is supplied by the germline J gene. V and J are TRBV30 and TRBJ1-2; D is unresolved. The germline V and J ends were trimmed by 0 bases and 5 bases, with 7 bases remaining between them. This CDR3 contains 12 residues. Germline V gene sequence: CDR1 GTSNPN, CDR2 SVGIG (reference sequence). The CDR3 sequence: CAWSVGVYGYTF. The part of the CDR3 DNA that was read is TGTGCCTGGAGTGTGGGCGTTTATGGC.

On this clone: The read ends 3 residues before the CDR3 terminus; that terminus is restored from the germline J gene. The chain recombines TRBV5-1 with TRBJ2-7; weak D call: TRBD2 (5 bases). There are 13 residues in the CDR3. The V end was cut by 1 base, the J end by 4 bases, with 9 bases between. From germline, CDR1 is SGHRS and CDR2 YFSETQ. CDR3 sequence reads: CASSLLAHYEQYF. The covered CDR3 bases are TGCGCCAGCAGCTTGCTAGCTCATTACGAG.

About this clone itself: Coverage ceases 3 residues before the CDR3 finishes, and the germline J gene fills in the end. The rearrangement uses TRBV7-9 and TRBJ2-1; 7 bases are a match to TRBD2. The germline CDR1 and CDR2 sequences are SEHNR and FQNEAQ (reference sequence). This CDR3 has 14 amino acids. V lost 0 bases to trimming and J lost 5 bases; unmatched junction nucleotides: 1. CDR3 loop: CASSLAAGDNEQFF. CDR3 DNA, as far as it was read: TGTGCCAGCAGCTTAGCCGCGGGAGACAATGAG.

Points on this clone: The CDR3 goes on 3 residues after the read ends, and that part is filled in from the germline J gene. This chain connects TRBV13 to TRBJ2-1; 11 nucleotides agree with TRBD2. This CDR3 is built from 15 residues. V gave up 4 bases and J gave up 5 bases; unmatched junction bases: 4. Germline-derived CDR1 and CDR2 are PRHDT and FYEKMQ (reference sequence). The sequenced CDR3 bases are TGTGCCAGCAGCTACGGGACTAGCGGTAACAATGAG. Its translation is CASSYGTSGNNE. The entire CDR3 sequence reads CASSYGTSGNNEQFF.